This entry lists 3 T cell receptor beta chains sequenced from one sample in a study of identical twins. One entry per CDR3 protein results from TCRdb running MiXCR on the 5' RACE reads. The top ten hold 0.27% of the sample, which has around 1.7 million distinct CDR3 sequences, 25% to 35% seen once. Sequenced input: cord blood. Receptors were obtained from a newborn girl in good health.

V and J are TRBV27 and TRBJ2-4, with TRBD2 matching 7 bases. The J call may be mistaken, given a closer DNA end match to TRBJ2-7. This CDR3 spans 15 amino acids. The germline gives CDR1 MNHEY, CDR2 SMNVEV (reference sequence). The CDR3 here is CASSSAGTGRNEQYF. The CDR3 bases are TGTGCCAGCAGCTCAGCTGGGACCGGGAGGAACGAGCAGTACTTC.

The J gene is TRBJ1-1, the V gene TRBV29-1; 9 bases line up with TRBD1. CDR3 length: 12 amino acids. Unmatched junction bases numbered 3, after V lost 6 bases and J lost 4 bases. Germline CDR1 is SQVTM and CDR2 is ANQGSEA. The CDR3 DNA follows: TGCAGCGTCCACAGGGGGCCCACTGAAGCTTTCTTT. It is translated as CSVHRGPTEAFF.

This clonotype was observed a handful of times. The chain couples TRBV20-1 to TRBJ2-3; tentative D call: TRBD2 (6 bases). The CDR3 contains 12 residues. Germline-derived CDR1 and CDR2 are DFQATT and SNEGSKA (reference sequence). Here the CDR3 reads CSEPGDTDTQYF. The CDR3 nucleotides read TGCAGCGAGCCGGGGGACACAGATACGCAGTATTTT.